The clone carrying this TCR beta chain showed up just once. What it binds is not known. CDR1 is MDHEN and CDR2 is SYDVKM in the germline V gene. This CDR3 spans 13 amino acids. J lost 4 bases, V lost 5 bases, and 2 bases had no gene match. The data originate from a study of OX40 agonist ivuxolimab in advanced cancers. About the research overall: Patients enrolled in dose escalation were diagnosed with hepatocellular carcinoma, melanoma, renal cell or head and neck cancer. The eligibility criteria allowed prior anti-PD-1, anti-PD-L1 or anti-CTLA-4 therapy, and 40% had some. Study observations and caveats: Fewer expanded clones were found on average in CD4+ than in CD8+ T cells.

This table comes from immunoSEQ multiplex PCR, and its TCRdb copy is limited to in-frame clones, with some not included. This table has 85,000 to 100,000 clones, around 85% appearing once. The sequencing here drew on CD4+ or CD8+ T cells sorted from blood, taken in a trial of the OX40 agonist ivuxolimab. The V and J genes are TRBV28 and TRBJ1-2; 9 nucleotides match TRBD1. This TCR derives from an adult with an advanced solid tumor such as melanoma, head and neck, liver or kidney cancer. The DNA of the CDR3 is TGTGCCAGCAGTCCGGGACAGGGCTATGGCTACACCTTC. Translated, it gives CASSPGQGYGYTF.